One sample yielded the 15 T cell receptor beta chains listed below, sequenced in a study of T cells in localized non-small cell lung cancer. Assay: immunoSEQ multiplex PCR; the TCRdb copy retains only in-frame clones and omits some. Of tens of thousands of clones in the sample, 87% were seen once. The material was peripheral blood, obtained before any cancer treatment. These receptors all stem from a man aged 40-75 years with stage I squamous cell lung carcinoma.

The sample holds a few counts of this clone. The rearrangement joins TRBV2 to TRBJ1-1, with TRBD1 matching 12 bases. Germline V gene lookup returns CDR1 SNHLY and CDR2 FYNNEI. With V trimmed by 2 bases and J by 3 bases, 4 bases remained unmatched. CDR3 length: 16 amino acids. CDR3: CASSEPGQGADTEAFF. CDR3 sequence (DNA): TGTGCCAGCAGTGAACCGGGACAGGGGGCAGACACTGAAGCTTTCTTT.

The chain joins TRBV21-1 to TRBJ1-6. TRBV21-1 is a known pseudogene. This CDR3 has 11 residues. The CDR3: CASIVESPLHF. Here the CDR3 DNA reads TGTGCCAGCATCGTGGAATCACCCCTCCACTTT.

This clone was picked up one time. The genes are TRBV7-9 and TRBJ1-4, with D possibly being TRBD1 (5 bases). The CDR3 length is 18 residues. With 2 bases removed from V and 0 bases from J, the gap between germline ends came to 16 bases. Germline assignment: CDR1 SEHNR and CDR2 FQNEAQ (reference sequence). CDR3 loop: CASSLLPGSVATNEKLFF. CDR3 in DNA: TGTGCCAGCAGCTTATTACCAGGGTCGGTAGCAACTAATGAAAAACTGTTTTTT.

V usage is TRBV6-1 and J usage is TRBJ1-5; weak D call: TRBD1 (6 bases). Germline values: CDR1 MNHNS, CDR2 SASEGT. The CDR3 length is 14 residues. V was shortened by 5 bases and J by 5 bases, with 13 bases between the two germline ends. CDR3 DNA: TGTGCCAGCAGTATCGGGGGGCCAGATCAGCCCCAGCATTTT. Amino acids: CASSIGGPDQPQHF.

The V and J genes are TRBV6-6 and TRBJ2-7; 7 nucleotides line up with TRBD1. From germline, CDR1 is MNHNY and CDR2 SVGAGI (reference sequence). The V segment lost 2 bases and the J segment 10 bases; nucleotides outside the gene matches: 2. The CDR3 is 11 residues long. CDR3 in DNA: TGTGCCAGCAGTTACGGGACAGCCCAGTACTTC. It encodes CASSYGTAQYF.

The chain employs TRBV5-1 and TRBJ1-6; D gene uncertain. From germline, CDR1 is SGHRS and CDR2 YFSETQ. The length of the CDR3 is 15 residues. Trimming cost V 1 base and J 6 bases, with 11 bases left between them. The CDR3 coding sequence is TGCGCCAGCAGCTTGAGCGGGCGCGGTAATTCACCCCTCCACTTT. Protein sequence: CASSLSGRGNSPLHF. The full variable domain, with the rest looked up from reference TRBV5-1 and TRBJ1-6, is KAGVTQTPRYLIKTRGQQVTLSCSPISGHRSVSWYQQTPGQGLQFLFEYFSETQRNKGNFPGRFSGRQFSNSRSEMNVSTLELGDSALYLCASSLSGRGNSPLHFGNGTRLTVT.

The chain uses TRBV6-5 and TRBJ2-5, with D perhaps given as TRBD1 or TRBD2 (5 bases each). Germline CDR1 MNHEY, CDR2 SVGAGI. The CDR3 is made up of 14 amino acids. V shed 5 bases and J shed 2 bases, with 12 bases lying between them. The CDR3 sequence is CASSRGPRQETQYF. CDR3 in DNA: TGTGCCAGCAGTAGGGGACCGAGGCAAGAGACCCAGTACTTC.

The gene calls are TRBV7-2 and TRBJ2-3; D is unresolved. This CDR3 has 16 residues. CDR1 and CDR2 from the germline V gene are SGHTA and FQGNSA. Trimming took 7 bases from V and 5 from J, leaving 22 bases between them. As DNA, the CDR3 is TGTGCCAGCATCCTAATGTTGGGTCTGCCGGGAGATACGCAGTATTTT. Amino acid sequence: CASILMLGLPGDTQYF.

This clone was observed a single time. The chain combines TRBV11-2 with TRBJ2-3; possible D gene TRBD2, 5 bases. CDR3 size: 16 residues. Germline values: CDR1 SGHAT, CDR2 FQNNGV. Trimming took off 3 bases at V and 1 base at J, with 14 bases between the two ends. CDR3 sequence (DNA): TGTGCCAGCAGCTTCACCCCAGTGCGGGGCACAGATACGCAGTATTTT. The encoded protein is CASSFTPVRGTDTQYF.

The genes are TRBV4-3 and TRBJ2-1; perhaps TRBD2 as D (7 bases). V was shortened by 1 base and J by 15 bases, with 13 bases between the two germline ends. Germline CDR1 LGHNA, CDR2 YSLEER. This CDR3 is built from 12 residues. The chain's CDR3 is CASSQVGGALFF. The CDR3 bases are TGCGCCAGCAGCCAAGTGGGGGGGGCACTGTTCTTC.

The chain uses TRBV20-1 and TRBJ1-4; no reliable D call. Trimming took 3 bases from V and 8 from J, leaving 7 bases between them. CDR3 length equals 11 residues. Germline-derived CDR1 and CDR2 are DFQATT and SNEGSKA (reference sequence). CDR3 loop: CSARNREKLFF. The CDR3, as DNA: TGCAGTGCTAGGAATCGGGAAAAACTGTTTTTT.

V usage is TRBV10-2 and J usage is TRBJ1-2, with a tentative D call TRBD1 (5 bases). V lost 5 bases, J lost 4 bases, and 14 bases lay in between. Germline CDR1 reads WSHSY; CDR2 reads SAAADI. This CDR3 is built from 14 residues. DNA for the CDR3: TGCGCCAGCAGTCAAGGGGCTCCCACCTATGGCTACACCTTC. This codes for CASSQGAPTYGYTF.

This rearrangement joins TRBV7-9 to TRBJ2-1; 15 nucleotides line up with TRBD2. The CDR3 is 15 amino acids. Germline CDR1 and CDR2: SEHNR and FQNEAQ (reference sequence). V was clipped by 5 bases and J by 8 bases; unmatched bases: 4. The CDR3 loop reads CASSRRTSGGDEQFF. The CDR3 nucleotides are TGTGCCAGCAGCCGGCGGACTAGCGGGGGGGATGAGCAGTTCTTC.

This clone has only a few counts. The rearrangement links TRBV19 to TRBJ1-1; TRBD1 matches at 9 bases. Trimming at V came to 9 bases and at J to 4 bases, leaving 9 bases not matched to a gene. The CDR3 is 14 amino acids. Per germline, CDR1 LNHDA and CDR2 SQIVND (reference sequence). CDR3 in amino acids: CASTRMTGGTEAFF. The DNA for the CDR3 is TGTGCCAGCACAAGGATGACAGGGGGCACTGAAGCTTTCTTT.

The rearrangement uses TRBV6-5 and TRBJ1-2; weak D call: TRBD1 (5 bases). CDR1 MNHEY and CDR2 SVGAGI come from the germline V gene. With 3 bases removed from V and 7 bases from J, the gap between germline ends came to 15 bases. The CDR3 consists of 14 residues. The CDR3, as DNA: TGTGCCAGCAGTTATTCGGGACGGACGGCTGGCTACACCTTC. This translates into CASSYSGRTAGYTF.